These T cell receptor beta chains were read from a single sample in a study of blood T cells in healthy people across ages. TCRdb re-called the 5' RACE reads through MiXCR, storing one row per CDR3 protein. The sample includes about 930,000 distinct CDR3 sequences, under 35% of them seen just once. This same sample was also taken into another study, of T cells of mothers and their children.

The sample consisted of blood. Receptor source: a woman aged 40-49 years in good health. CDR3s include the opening cysteine and the closing phenylalanine or tryptophan. Each record gives: J gene, V gene, clone size, D gene, CDR3 DNA, CDR3 protein. The D gene is left open where the match is weak. Clone size is given for some rows only: seen once, a few or many times, or a class if the clone is expanded.

>TRBJ2-5|TRBV12-3/TRBV12-4|few|-
TGTGCCAGCAGTTTTACGCGGAGGGAGACCCAGTACTTC
CASSFTRRETQYF
>TRBJ2-5|TRBV27|many|-
TGTGCCAGCAGTTTACAGCCAGGGGACGGAGAGACCCAGTACTTC
CASSLQPGDGETQYF
>TRBJ2-7|TRBV5-1|many|-
TGCGCCAGCAGCCCATCGTGGGGGGTTTACGAGCAGTACTTC
CASSPSWGVYEQYF
>TRBJ2-2|TRBV12-3/TRBV12-4|-|-
TGTGCCAGCAGCATCCCGGTTGGTGGGGAGCTGTTTTTT
CASSIPVGGELFF
>TRBJ2-7|TRBV14|-|-
TGTGCCAGCAGCCAACTCACAGGGAACCCCTACAATGAGCAGTACTTC
CASSQLTGNPYNEQYF
>TRBJ2-5|TRBV9|few|TRBD1
TGTGCCAGCAGCGCCGGGACAGGGGACGAGACCCAGTACTTC
CASSAGTGDETQYF
>TRBJ2-4|TRBV6-5|-|TRBD1
TGTGCCAGCACTCAAACAGGGGTAGCCAAAAACATTCAGTACTTC
CASTQTGVAKNIQYF
>TRBJ1-2|TRBV5-1|-|-
TGCGCCAGCACCCGGGGTGAGGGAAATGGCTACACCTTC
CASTRGEGNGYTF
>TRBJ2-7|TRBV30|few|TRBD1
TGTGCCTGGGGAGCGGGGACAGGGGCATCCGAGCAGTACTTC
CAWGAGTGASEQYF
>TRBJ2-1|TRBV6-5|-|-
TGTGCCAGCAGTTACGCAGTATACAATGAGCAGTTCTTC
CASSYAVYNEQFF
>TRBJ2-1|TRBV7-8|-|-
TGTGCCAGCAGCGACCCCTGGCTGGGAATTGTCAGTGATGATGAGCAGTTCTTC
CASSDPWLGIVSDDEQFF
>TRBJ2-7|TRBV5-1|many|-
TGCGCCAGCAGCTTGGTCCCTTGGGGGGTTGACGAGCAGTACTTC
CASSLVPWGVDEQYF
>TRBJ1-4|TRBV28|-|-
TGTGCCAGCAGTTTCGGCGGGCTCGGGGAAAAACTGTTTTTT
CASSFGGLGEKLFF
>TRBJ2-1|TRBV5-1|many|-
TGCGCCAGCAGCCGAAACCGACAGAACAATGAGCAGTTCTTC
CASSRNRQNNEQFF
>TRBJ2-3|TRBV11-2|many|-
TGTGCCAGCAGCCGGCCTGGCACAGATACGCAGTATTTT
CASSRPGTDTQYF
>TRBJ2-1|TRBV7-7|few|-
TGTGCTAGCAGCATCGGACTCTCTCCGGGGAATGAGCAGTTCTTC
CASSIGLSPGNEQFF
>TRBJ1-1|TRBV28|few|-
TGTGCCAGCAATTGGACAGTTTACACTGAAGCTTTCTTT
CASNWTVYTEAFF
>TRBJ1-3|TRBV4-3|few|-
TGCGCCAGCAGCCAAGTCGACGGCTCTGGAAACACCATATATTTT
CASSQVDGSGNTIYF
>TRBJ2-2|TRBV7-3|few|-
TGTGCCAGCAGCTCAAAGGGGAAGGGGGACGCGAACACCGGGGAGCTGTTTTTT
CASSSKGKGDANTGELFF
>TRBJ2-7|TRBV7-8|few|-
TGTGCCAGCAGCTCGTATCCGGGACAAATCTACGAGCAGTACTTC
CASSSYPGQIYEQYF
>TRBJ2-5|TRBV7-2|few|-
TGTGCCAGCAGCTCGCCTCACAGGGCGGGGGAGCGGTACTTC
CASSSPHRAGERYF
>TRBJ2-7|TRBV2|-|-
TGTGCCAGCAGTGAACCGGGACAATGGGAGCAGTACTTC
CASSEPGQWEQYF
>TRBJ2-7|TRBV13|-|TRBD1
TGTGCCAGCAGGCTACAGGGGGATCTCTACGAGCAGTACTTC
CASRLQGDLYEQYF
>TRBJ2-7|TRBV19|few|-
TGTGCCAGTAGTATGGGAACCTACGAGCAGTACTTC
CASSMGTYEQYF
>TRBJ2-7|TRBV20-1|-|-
TGCAGTGCTAAAGAACAGTTGTACGAGCAGTACTTC
CSAKEQLYEQYF
>TRBJ1-4|TRBV28|-|TRBD1
TGTGCCAGCAGTTTGGGGGACAGGGTCGGCGAAAAACTGTTTTTT
CASSLGDRVGEKLFF
>TRBJ1-4|TRBV25-1|few|-
TGTGCCAGCAGTGGGGTCAAGGGTGAAAAACTGTTTTTT
CASSGVKGEKLFF
>TRBJ2-3|TRBV4-2|-|-
TGTGCCAGCAGCGACTTATTAGCAGATACGCAGTATTTT
CASSDLLADTQYF
>TRBJ1-1|TRBV6-5|-|-
TGTGTCAGCATCCCTCCCCATTTCAACAGGGCTTTCTTT
CVSIPPHFNRAFF
>TRBJ2-4|TRBV11-2|-|-
TGTGCCAGCAGCCCCCGGGCCACGGAATGGGGGAATAACATTCAGTACTTC
CASSPRATEWGNNIQYF
>TRBJ2-5|TRBV7-6|few|TRBD1
TGTGCCAGCAGCCAGGGACAGCCACAAGAGACCCAGTACTTC
CASSQGQPQETQYF
>TRBJ2-7|TRBV5-5|many|TRBD2
TGTGCCAGCAGCTTGTCGGGAGGGGCAGGGAGTGGATACGAGCAGTACTTC
CASSLSGGAGSGYEQYF
>TRBJ1-2|TRBV24-1|-|-
TGTGCCACCAGTGATTTGTGGACGAATGGCTACACCTTC
CATSDLWTNGYTF
>TRBJ2-7|TRBV5-1|many|TRBD2
TGCGCCAGCAGCTTGATGGGGAGGGCGGCCTACGAGCAGTACTTC
CASSLMGRAAYEQYF
>TRBJ2-3|TRBV7-9|-|-
TGTGCCAGCAGCCTCCAGGCAGGCACAGATACGCAGTATTTT
CASSLQAGTDTQYF
>TRBJ1-6|TRBV15|few|-
TGTGCCACCAGCACCGAGTTCAACTCACCCCTCCACTTT
CATSTEFNSPLHF
>TRBJ2-1|TRBV7-6|few|-
TGTGCCAGCAGCTCCGCCGGTGAGCAGTTCTTC
CASSSAGEQFF
>TRBJ2-5|TRBV7-9|-|-
TGTGCCAGCAGCTTTGTTGATAGGACAGAGACCCAGTACTTC
CASSFVDRTETQYF
>TRBJ1-2|TRBV24-1|-|TRBD1
TGTGCCACCAGTGACCGCGGGACAGGCTATGGCTACACCTTC
CATSDRGTGYGYTF
>TRBJ1-2|TRBV18|-|-
TGTGCCAGCCCACCAAGGGGGGGCGCGGCCTATGGCTACACCTTC
CASPPRGGAAYGYTF
>TRBJ2-7|TRBV7-8|-|TRBD1
TGTGCCAGCAGCTTAGTTGACAGGGAAATTCCCTACGGCGAGCAGTACTTC
CASSLVDREIPYGEQYF
>TRBJ1-2|TRBV11-2|many|-
TGTGCCAGCAGCTTAGCGGCCAGAGCCTATGGCTACACCTTC
CASSLAARAYGYTF
>TRBJ1-1|TRBV2|-|-
TGTGCCAGCAGTGAGGAAAAGAACACTGAAGCTTTCTTT
CASSEEKNTEAFF
>TRBJ2-3|TRBV29-1|-|-
TGCAGCGTTGAACTCCGAGGGCACACAGATACGCAGTATTTT
CSVELRGHTDTQYF
>TRBJ2-7|TRBV28|-|TRBD1
TGTGCCAGCAGTACGGTCGCACCGGGACAGGGGGCCCCCTACGAGCAGTACTTC
CASSTVAPGQGAPYEQYF
>TRBJ1-1|TRBV20-1|few|-
TGCAGTGCATGGGGTGGTCGGGAGATGAATACTGAAGCTTTCTTT
CSAWGGREMNTEAFF
>TRBJ2-1|TRBV7-9|-|-
TGTGCCAGCGCTGTCAGGGCCGCTTGTCGAACCTACAATGAGCAGTTCTTC
CASAVRAACRTYNEQFF
>TRBJ2-7|TRBV20-1|many|-
TGCAGTGCTGGTGGAGCATCCTACGAGCAGTACTTC
CSAGGASYEQYF
>TRBJ2-7|TRBV5-5|many|-
TGTGCCAGCACCAAAACGGGGGGCAGCTCCTACGAGCAGTACTTC
CASTKTGGSSYEQYF
>TRBJ2-5|TRBV5-1|-|TRBD2
TGCGCCAGCAGTTTGCCGCCGGGACTAGCGGGGGATTCTTGGGGCTACGAGGAGTACTTC
CASSLPPGLAGDSWGYEEYF
>TRBJ2-7|TRBV27|few|TRBD1
TGTGCCAGCAGTATCTCCCGTAACAGACAGGGGGGGTCCTACGAGCAGTACTTC
CASSISRNRQGGSYEQYF
>TRBJ2-3|TRBV19|-|-
TGTGCCAGTAACCAGCCGGGGGGCACAGATACGCAGTATTTT
CASNQPGGTDTQYF
>TRBJ1-5|TRBV4-2|-|-
TGTGCCAGCAGCCAATCGATGGGGAGCAATCAGCCCCAGCATTTT
CASSQSMGSNQPQHF
>TRBJ1-3|TRBV20-1|-|-
TGCAGTGCTAGAGATGGACAGTCTGGAAACACCATATATTTT
CSARDGQSGNTIYF
>TRBJ1-2|TRBV7-6|-|-
TGTGCCAGCAGCTTGTTTGAGGGACCGCTCGCGGGTGGCTACACCTTC
CASSLFEGPLAGGYTF